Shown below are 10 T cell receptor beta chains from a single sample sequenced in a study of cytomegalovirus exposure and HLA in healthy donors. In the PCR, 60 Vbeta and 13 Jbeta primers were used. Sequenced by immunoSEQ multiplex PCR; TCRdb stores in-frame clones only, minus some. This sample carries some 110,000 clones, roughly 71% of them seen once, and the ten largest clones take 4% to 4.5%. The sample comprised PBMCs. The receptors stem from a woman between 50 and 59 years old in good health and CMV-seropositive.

The CDR3, as DNA: TGCGCCAGCAGCCAAGAAAGCGGGACTAGCGGGGGGGCCCTCGATGAGCAGTTCTTC. It is translated as CASSQESGTSGGALDEQFF. The chain recombines TRBV4-1 with TRBJ2-1; TRBD2 matches 16 bases. Germline lookup yields CDR1 MGHRA and CDR2 YSYEKL. The length of the CDR3 is 19 residues. V shed 0 bases, J shed 8 bases, and the junction held 10 bases outside the gene matches.

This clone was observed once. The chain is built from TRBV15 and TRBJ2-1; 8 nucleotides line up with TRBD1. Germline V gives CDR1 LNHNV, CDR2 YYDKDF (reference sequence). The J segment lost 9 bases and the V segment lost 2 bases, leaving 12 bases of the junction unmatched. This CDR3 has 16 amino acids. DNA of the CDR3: TGTGCCACCAGCAGACAGGGGGCTCCCGTGGCCAGTGAGCAGTTCTTC. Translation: CATSRQGAPVASEQFF. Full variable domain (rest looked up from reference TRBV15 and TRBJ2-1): DAMVIQNPRYQVTQFGKPVTLSCSQTLNHNVMYWYQQKSSQAPKLLFHYYDKDFNNEADTPDNFQSRRPNTSFCFLDIRSPGLGDTAMYLCATSRQGAPVASEQFFGPGTRLTVL.

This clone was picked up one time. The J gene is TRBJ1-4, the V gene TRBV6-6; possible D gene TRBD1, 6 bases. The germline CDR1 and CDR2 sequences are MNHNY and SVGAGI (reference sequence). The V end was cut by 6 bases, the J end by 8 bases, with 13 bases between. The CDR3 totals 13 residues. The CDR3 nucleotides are TGTGCCAGCAGCCCCGGACAGAGCGAAAAACTGTTTTTT. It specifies CASSPGQSEKLFF.

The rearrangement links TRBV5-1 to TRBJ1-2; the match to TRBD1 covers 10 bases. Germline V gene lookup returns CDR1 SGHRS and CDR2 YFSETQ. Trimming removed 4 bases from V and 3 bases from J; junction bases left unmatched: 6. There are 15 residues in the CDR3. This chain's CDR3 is CASSPEGTGDYGYTF. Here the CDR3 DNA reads TGCGCCAGCAGCCCGGAGGGGACAGGGGACTATGGCTACACCTTC.

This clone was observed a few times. CDR3 amino acids: CASSYSPDNSPLHF. In DNA, the CDR3 is TGTGCCAGCAGTTACTCTCCTGATAATTCACCCCTCCACTTT. The rearrangement links TRBV6-6 to TRBJ1-6; D uncertain. V was trimmed by 0 bases and J by 5 bases, leaving 5 bases between them. Germline V gene sequence: CDR1 MNHNY, CDR2 SVGAGI (reference sequence). There are 14 residues in the CDR3.

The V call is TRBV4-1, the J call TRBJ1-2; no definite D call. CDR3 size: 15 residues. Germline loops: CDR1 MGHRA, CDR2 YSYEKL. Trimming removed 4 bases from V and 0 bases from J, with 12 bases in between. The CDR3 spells CASSPTFVANYGYTF. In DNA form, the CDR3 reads TGCGCCAGCAGCCCAACCTTTGTAGCTAACTATGGCTACACCTTC.

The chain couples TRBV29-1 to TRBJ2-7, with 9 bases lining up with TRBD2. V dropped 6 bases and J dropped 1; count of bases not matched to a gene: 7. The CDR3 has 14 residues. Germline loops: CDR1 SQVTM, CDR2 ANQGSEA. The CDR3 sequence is CSVIAGAGSYEQYF. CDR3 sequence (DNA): TGCAGCGTCATAGCGGGGGCGGGGTCCTACGAGCAGTACTTC.

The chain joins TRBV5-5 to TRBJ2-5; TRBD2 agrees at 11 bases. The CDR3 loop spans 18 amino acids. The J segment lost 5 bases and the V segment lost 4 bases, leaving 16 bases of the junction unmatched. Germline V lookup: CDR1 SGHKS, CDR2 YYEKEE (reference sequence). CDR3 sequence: CASSPARLAGGQGETQYF. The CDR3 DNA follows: TGTGCCAGCAGCCCGGCGCGTCTAGCGGGGGGCCAGGGGGAGACCCAGTACTTC.

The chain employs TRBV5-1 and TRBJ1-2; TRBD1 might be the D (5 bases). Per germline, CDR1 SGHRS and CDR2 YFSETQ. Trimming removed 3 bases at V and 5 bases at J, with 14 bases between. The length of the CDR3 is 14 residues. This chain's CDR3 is CASSWSGHEYGYTF. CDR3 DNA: TGCGCCAGCAGCTGGTCCGGACACGAGTATGGCTACACCTTC.

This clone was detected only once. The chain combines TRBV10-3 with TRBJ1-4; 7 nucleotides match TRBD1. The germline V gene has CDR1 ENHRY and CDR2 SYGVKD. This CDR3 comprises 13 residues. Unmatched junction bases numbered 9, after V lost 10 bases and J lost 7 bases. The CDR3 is CATRDSSIEKLFF. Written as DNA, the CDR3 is TGTGCCACCCGGGACAGCTCCATTGAAAAACTGTTTTTT.